These 11 T cell receptor beta chains came from one sample sequenced in a study of blood T cell repertoires in COVID-19. Method: immunoSEQ multiplex PCR; TCRdb's copy keeps in-frame clones and lacks some. The profile shows about 260,000 clones, 70% to 90% of them singletons. Sample: peripheral blood. Receptor source: a man in his thirties or forties with active or convalescent COVID-19.

The chain recombines TRBV27 with TRBJ2-7; 8 bases are a match to TRBD2. Trimming cost V 0 bases and J 0 bases; bases outside gene matches: 4. The CDR3 covers 16 residues. Germline V CDR1 and CDR2: MNHEY, SMNVEV (reference sequence). The CDR3 protein is CASSLSGGGTSYEQYF. The CDR3 nucleotides are TGTGCCAGCAGTTTATCCGGCGGGGGGACCTCCTACGAGCAGTACTTC.

The rearrangement joins TRBV5-6 to TRBJ1-6; D uncertain. The germline CDR1 and CDR2 sequences are SGHDT and YYEEEE. Trimming took off 2 bases at V and 8 bases at J, with 14 bases between the two ends. The CDR3 is 15 residues long. In DNA, the CDR3 is TGTGCCAGCAGCTTTTTTACGGTGCGGGATTCACCCCTCCACTTT. Translating it yields CASSFFTVRDSPLHF. The complete variable domain, with remaining parts taken from reference TRBV5-6 and TRBJ1-6, reads DAGVTQSPTHLIKTRGQQVTLRCSPKSGHDTVSWYQQALGQGPQFIFQYYEEEERQRGNFPDRFSGHQFPNYSSELNVNALLLGDSALYLCASSFFTVRDSPLHFGNGTRLTVT.

This chain links TRBV10-1 with TRBJ1-1; TRBD1 agrees at 7 bases. The V and J ends lost 6 bases and 5 bases, in that order; junction bases with no gene match: 6. Germline CDR1 and CDR2: WNHNN and SYGVQD (reference sequence). The CDR3 sequence is 13 residues long. The CDR3 DNA reads TGCGCCAGCAGCGCCAGGGGGTGGACTGAAGCTTTCTTT. Residues: CASSARGWTEAFF.

This chain uses TRBV11-2 with TRBJ2-5, with a possible D match to TRBD2 (5 bases). Germline CDR1 reads SGHAT; CDR2 reads FQNNGV. Trimming cost V 4 bases and J 3 bases, with 15 bases left between them. This CDR3 has 15 residues. CDR3 coding DNA: TGTGCCAGCAGCTCTTATCGGGATTCGAAAGAGACCCAGTACTTC. Translation: CASSSYRDSKETQYF.

The table lists this clone with a count of one. The chain recombines TRBV3-1 (or the pseudogene TRBV3-2) with TRBJ2-7, with a possible D match to TRBD1 (6 bases). With 4 bases removed from V and 0 bases from J, the gap between germline ends came to 16 bases. The CDR3 runs to 16 residues. Germline V gene data show CDR1 as LGHDT and CDR2 as YNNKEL (reference sequence). The CDR3 DNA reads TGTGCCAGCAGCCCCAACCGGGACAAGAGCTCCTACGAGCAGTACTTC. Encoded protein: CASSPNRDKSSYEQYF.

This clone was counted a single time. The CDR3 bases are TGTGCCAGCAGTGTTCGTGAGACCCAGTACTTC. Translated, it gives CASSVRETQYF. This chain joins TRBV2 and TRBJ2-5, with no clear D. CDR3 size: 11 residues. In germline, CDR1 is SNHLY, CDR2 FYNNEI. The V and J ends lost 4 bases and 5 bases respectively, with 5 bases between them.

The rearrangement joins TRBV6-5 to TRBJ1-4; a possible D gene is TRBD1 (5 bases). Trimming took 9 bases from V and 8 from J, leaving 19 bases between them. Germline CDR1 and CDR2: MNHEY and SVGAGI. The CDR3 has 14 amino acids. The CDR3, as DNA: TGTGCCAGTAATGGGGGGTGGGGAATGGAAAAACTGTTTTTT. Translated, it gives CASNGGWGMEKLFF.

This clone was recorded once. The chain has TRBV9 and TRBJ2-2; tentatively, D is TRBD2 (6 bases). V gave up 6 bases and J gave up 2 bases, with 11 bases separating them. The CDR3 covers 14 residues. The V gene's germline CDR1 is SGDLS and CDR2 YYNGEE. CDR3 in DNA: TGTGCCAGCATCGGGACTGATAACACCGGGGAGCTGTTTTTT. Amino acids: CASIGTDNTGELFF. The full variable domain, in which reference TRBV9 and TRBJ2-2 provide the parts outside the CDR3, is DSGVTQTPKHLITATGQRVTLRCSPRSGDLSVYWYQQSLDQGLQFLIQYYNGEERAKGNILERFSAQQFPDLHSELNLSSLELGDSALYFCASIGTDNTGELFFGEGSRLTVL.

The chain recombines TRBV5-1 with TRBJ2-2, with 9 bases that match TRBD2. J gave up 3 bases and V 0 bases, and 0 bases lay outside the gene matches. The CDR3 runs to 15 residues. Germline V lookup: CDR1 SGHRS, CDR2 YFSETQ. In DNA, the CDR3 is TGCGCCAGCAGCTTGGGACTAGCGGACACCGGGGAGCTGTTTTTT. Translating it yields CASSLGLADTGELFF. Full variable domain (outside the CDR3, taken from reference TRBV5-1 and TRBJ2-2): KAGVTQTPRYLIKTRGQQVTLSCSPISGHRSVSWYQQTPGQGLQFLFEYFSETQRNKGNFPGRFSGRQFSNSRSEMNVSTLELGDSALYLCASSLGLADTGELFFGEGSRLTVL.

This clone is a singleton in its sample. The gene calls are TRBV27 and TRBJ1-4; D not certain. Trimming shortened V by 5 bases and J by 8 bases, and 15 bases separated the two germline ends. The CDR3 is 14 amino acids. CDR1 and CDR2 from the germline V gene are MNHEY and SMNVEV (reference sequence). The CDR3 DNA reads TGTGCCAGCAGTCGATTCGGGGTGGGCGAAAAACTGTTTTTT. Its protein is CASSRFGVGEKLFF.

V gene TRBV6-4 combines with J gene TRBJ2-7, with D possibly TRBD2 on 5 matching bases. The J call may be faulty, since TRBJ2-1 better matches the DNA end. CDR1 is MRHNA and CDR2 is SNTAGT in the germline V gene. The CDR3 spans 18 residues. The CDR3 is CANPGVKTGTTSYNEQFF. CDR3 sequence (DNA): TGTGCCAACCCTGGGGTAAAAACGGGAACTACCTCCTACAATGAGCAGTTCTTC.